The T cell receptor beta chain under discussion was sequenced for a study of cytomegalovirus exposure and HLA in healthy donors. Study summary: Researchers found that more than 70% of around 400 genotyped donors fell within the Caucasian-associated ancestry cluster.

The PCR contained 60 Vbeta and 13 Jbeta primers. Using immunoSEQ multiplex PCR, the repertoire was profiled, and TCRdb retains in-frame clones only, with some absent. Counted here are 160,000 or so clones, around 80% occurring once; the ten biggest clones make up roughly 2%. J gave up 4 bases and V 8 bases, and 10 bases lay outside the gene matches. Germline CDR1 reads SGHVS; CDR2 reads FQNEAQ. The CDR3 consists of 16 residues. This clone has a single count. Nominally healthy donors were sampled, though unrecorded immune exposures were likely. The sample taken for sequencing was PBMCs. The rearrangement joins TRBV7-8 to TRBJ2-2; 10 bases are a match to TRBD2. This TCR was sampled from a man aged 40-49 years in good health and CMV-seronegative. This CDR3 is CASPPPLAGTTGELFF. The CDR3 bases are TGTGCCAGCCCCCCGCCACTAGCGGGAACCACCGGGGAGCTGTTTTTT.